The 9 T cell receptor beta chains reported below all come from one sample, sequenced in a study of T cells in Graves' hyperthyroidism and ophthalmopathy. The investigators amplified TCR beta CDR3 regions from RNA transcripts. The HTBI set primed first-round TCR CDR3 RT-PCR. Using its own MiXCR run on the multiplex PCR reads, TCRdb lists one record per CDR3 protein. Seen here are about 710,000 distinct CDR3 sequences, less than 20% observed once, and the top ten hold around 7.7%. The sequenced sample was blood. Every receptor here comes from a young man with Graves' hyperthyroidism.

This clonotype was recorded only once. In DNA, the CDR3 is TGCGCCAGCAGCCAGGCCGGGACAGGGGGCTATGGCTACACCTTC. It encodes CASSQAGTGGYGYTF. The chain uses TRBV4-1 and TRBJ1-2; 11 nucleotides agree with TRBD1. Germline loops: CDR1 MGHRA, CDR2 YSYEKL. V shed 3 bases, J shed 4 bases, and the junction held 4 bases outside the gene matches. The CDR3 sequence is 15 residues long.

This rearrangement joins TRBV6-2 or TRBV6-3 to TRBJ2-3; 10 nucleotides match TRBD1. This CDR3 region has 16 residues. V was pared by 4 bases and J by 6 bases, with 10 bases of the junction left unmatched. The germline V gene has CDR1 MNHEY and CDR2 SVGEGT. The CDR3 spells CASSSLVPGQGDTQYF. The CDR3 DNA reads as TGTGCCAGCAGTTCTCTCGTCCCGGGACAGGGGGATACGCAGTATTTT.

This chain joins TRBV5-8 and TRBJ1-1, with TRBD1 matching over 11 bases. This CDR3 spans 16 amino acids. Germline-derived CDR1 and CDR2 are SGHTS and YDEGEE. Trimming removed 5 bases from V and 7 bases from J; junction bases left unmatched: 13. In DNA, the CDR3 is TGTGCCAGCAGATCCCGGGACAGGGGGATTGGAGGTGAAGCTTTCTTT. It codes for CASRSRDRGIGGEAFF.

This clonotype was recorded a few times. The chain has TRBV18 and TRBJ1-2, with 8 positions matching TRBD1. CDR1 and CDR2 (germline): KGHSH, LQKENI. V was clipped by 5 bases and J by 7 bases; unmatched bases: 0. The CDR3 has 11 amino acids. CDR3 DNA: TGTGCCAGCTCAGGACAGGGTGGCTACACCTTC. Translated: CASSGQGGYTF.

This clonotype occurred a few times. The CDR3 nucleotides are TGCAGCGTGCCGGGACTAGCGACCACTGCCTCCTACAATGAGCAGTTCTTC. Translating it yields CSVPGLATTASYNEQFF. The chain recombines TRBV29-1 with TRBJ2-1; TRBD2 aligns across 10 bases. Germline V gene lookup returns CDR1 SQVTM and CDR2 ANQGSEA. J lost 0 bases, V lost 6 bases, and 11 bases had no gene match. This CDR3 comprises 17 residues.

This clonotype was detected ten times or more. This chain uses TRBV15 with TRBJ1-2, with D maybe TRBD1 (5 bases). The V and J ends lost 4 bases and 2 bases respectively, with 23 bases between them. Germline CDR1 is LNHNV and CDR2 is YYDKDF (reference sequence). The CDR3 totals 18 residues. As DNA, the CDR3 is TGTGCCACCAGCACTTACCGCCCCCGGGCAGGGAGAAACTATGGCTACACCTTC. This codes for CATSTYRPRAGRNYGYTF.

This clonotype showed up just a few times. V is TRBV5-1 and J is TRBJ1-2; D ambiguous. V shed 3 bases and J shed 1 base, with 13 bases lying between them. Germline CDR1 and CDR2: SGHRS and YFSETQ. This CDR3 region has 15 residues. The CDR3 here is CASSSPGLNNYGYTF. CDR3 nucleotide sequence: TGCGCCAGCAGCTCACCGGGTCTCAATAACTATGGCTACACCTTC.

This clonotype has at least ten counts. This chain uses TRBV11-3 with TRBJ1-2, with 8 bases aligning to TRBD1. CDR3 length: 13 amino acids. The germline V gene has CDR1 SGHNT and CDR2 YENEEA. The V segment lost 7 bases and the J segment 4 bases; nucleotides outside the gene matches: 5. CDR3 sequence: CASNVQGGYGYTF. CDR3 nucleotide sequence: TGTGCCAGCAACGTACAGGGGGGCTATGGCTACACCTTC.

This clonotype occurred many times. This rearrangement joins TRBV6-5 to TRBJ2-6; D remains ambiguous. V lost 0 bases and J lost 0, with 6 bases in between. CDR1 is MNHEY and CDR2 is SVGAGI in the germline V gene. CDR3 size: 16 residues. The CDR3 nucleotides are TGTGCCAGCAGTTACTCCCCTATCTCTGGGGCCAACGTCCTGACTTTC. It codes for CASSYSPISGANVLTF.